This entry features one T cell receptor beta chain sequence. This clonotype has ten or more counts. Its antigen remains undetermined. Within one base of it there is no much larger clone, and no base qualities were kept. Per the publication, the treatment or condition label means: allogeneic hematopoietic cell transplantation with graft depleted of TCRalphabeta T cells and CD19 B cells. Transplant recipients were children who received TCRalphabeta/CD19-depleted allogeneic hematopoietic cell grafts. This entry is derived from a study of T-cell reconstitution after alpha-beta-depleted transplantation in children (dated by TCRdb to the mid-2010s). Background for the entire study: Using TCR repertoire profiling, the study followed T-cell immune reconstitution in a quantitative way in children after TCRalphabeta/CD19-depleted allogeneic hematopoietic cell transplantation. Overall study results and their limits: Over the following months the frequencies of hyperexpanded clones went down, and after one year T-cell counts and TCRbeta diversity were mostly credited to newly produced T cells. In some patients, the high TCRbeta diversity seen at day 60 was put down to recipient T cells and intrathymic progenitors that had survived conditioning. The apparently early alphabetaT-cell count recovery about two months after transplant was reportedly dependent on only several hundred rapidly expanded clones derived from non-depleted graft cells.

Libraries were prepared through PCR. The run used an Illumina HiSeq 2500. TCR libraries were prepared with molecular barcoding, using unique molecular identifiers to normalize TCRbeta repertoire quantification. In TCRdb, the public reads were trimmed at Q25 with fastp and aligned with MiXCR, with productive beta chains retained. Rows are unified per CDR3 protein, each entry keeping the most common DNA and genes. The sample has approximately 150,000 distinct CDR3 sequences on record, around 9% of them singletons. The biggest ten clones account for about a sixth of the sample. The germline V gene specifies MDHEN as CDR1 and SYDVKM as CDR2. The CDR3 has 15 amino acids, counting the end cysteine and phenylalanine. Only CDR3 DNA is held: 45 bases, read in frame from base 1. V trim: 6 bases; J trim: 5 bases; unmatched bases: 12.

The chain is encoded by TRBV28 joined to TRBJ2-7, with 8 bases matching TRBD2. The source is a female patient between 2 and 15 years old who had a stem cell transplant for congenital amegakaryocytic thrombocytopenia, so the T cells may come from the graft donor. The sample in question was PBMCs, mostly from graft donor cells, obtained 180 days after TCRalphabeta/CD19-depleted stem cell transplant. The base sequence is TGTGCCAGCAGAGCGGGGGTCCTGAGTCGGGACGAGCAGTACTTC. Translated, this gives CASRAGVLSRDEQYF.